This T cell receptor (beta chain) derives from a study of T cell responses to AZD1222 COVID-19 vaccine. Overall study findings and caveats: A rise in Spike-specific TCR breadth and depth followed two AZD1222 doses. Nearly half of spike-specific TCRs reportedly target unmutated variant regions.

Assay used: immunoSEQ multiplex PCR; TCRdb lists only in-frame clones, some missing. The data hold about 110,000 clones, with approximately 91% observed a single time. A word on this clone: What it recognizes is unknown.

This CDR3 is 15 amino acids long. With V trimmed by 3 bases and J by 5 bases, 4 bases remained unmatched. The germline V gene encodes CDR1 LNHDA and CDR2 SQIVND (reference sequence). This chain joins TRBV19 and TRBJ1-4, with 9 bases aligning to TRBD1. This receptor was obtained from an adult in good health. The sample in question was peripheral blood, obtained on day 0 of AZD1222 vaccination. CDR3 region: CASSILDRGNEKLFF. In DNA, the CDR3 is TGTGCCAGTAGTATCTTGGACAGGGGAAATGAAAAACTGTTTTTT. Drawing the rest from reference TRBV19 and TRBJ1-4, the complete variable domain is DGGITQSPKYLFRKEGQNVTLSCEQNLNHDAMYWYRQDPGQGLRLIYYSQIVNDFQKGDIAEGYSVSREKKESFPLTVTSAQKNPTAFYLCASSILDRGNEKLFFGSGTQLSVL.